This T cell receptor (beta chain) was identified in a study of T cell responses to AZD1222 COVID-19 vaccine. General study findings and limits: Repertoire collection took place solely once the T cell response had peaked. Spike-specific TCRs gained breadth and depth after people received two AZD1222 doses. Regions 160-218 and 743-854 held dominance among vaccine-associated CD4 TCRs, which spanned spike.

In germline, CDR1 is LNHDA, CDR2 SQIVND (reference sequence). The V gene lost 3 bases and the J gene lost 2 bases, with 18 bases spanning the gap. The CDR3 sequence is 17 residues long. Remarks on this clone: Its antigen is as yet unknown.

Clones were read by immunoSEQ multiplex PCR, and TCRdb kept only the in-frame ones, dropping some. The data contain around 260,000 clones, more than 80% of them singletons. The sequence was obtained from an adult in good health. This rearrangement joins TRBV19 to TRBJ2-3, with D perhaps TRBD1 or TRBD2 (5 bases each). This material consisted of peripheral blood, taken on day 0 of AZD1222 vaccination. The CDR3 coding sequence is TGTGCCAGTAGTATTAGGGTTAGGGGACGACACACAGATACGCAGTATTTT. Encoded protein: CASSIRVRGRHTDTQYF.